The 12 T cell receptor beta chains in this list originate from one sample, sequenced in a study of shared clonotypes between healthy human individuals. The repertoire was sequenced with immunoSEQ multiplex PCR; TCRdb's copy has only in-frame clones and lacks some. The table records around 1.4 million clones, 98% to 99% of them present only once. Sequenced: naive CD4+ T cells sorted from blood. Subset reported: CD45RA+ positively selected. The receptors come from a man aged 30 to 39 in good health.

The chain uses TRBV11-2 and TRBJ2-5, with 8 bases lining up with TRBD1. The V and J ends lost 6 bases and 4 bases, in that order; junction bases with no gene match: 7. The CDR3 runs to 14 residues. Germline V gives CDR1 SGHAT, CDR2 FQNNGV. This CDR3 reads CASSSTGVAETQYF. DNA of the CDR3: TGTGCCAGCAGTTCGACAGGGGTGGCAGAGACCCAGTACTTC.

The V call is TRBV5-4, the J call TRBJ2-3; 8 positions agree with TRBD2. This CDR3 comprises 17 residues. J gave up 3 bases and V 4 bases, and 13 bases lay outside the gene matches. The germline gives CDR1 SGHNT, CDR2 YYREEE (reference sequence). DNA for the CDR3: TGTGCCAGCAGCCCTCCCCCCCGGCTAGCGGGTACAGATACGCAGTATTTT. Its protein is CASSPPPRLAGTDTQYF.

The chain couples TRBV5-1 to TRBJ2-7; D unclear. The CDR3 consists of 13 residues. Deletions cut 5 bases from V and 2 bases from J, with 11 bases between. Looked up from germline, CDR1 is SGHRS and CDR2 is YFSETQ. In nucleotides, the CDR3 is TGCGCCAGCAGTAAAGAGGATACCTACGAGCAGTACTTC. Translating gives CASSKEDTYEQYF.

The rearrangement links TRBV21-1 to TRBJ2-3; TRBD1, as called in the table, went unchecked against the DNA. TRBV21-1 constitutes a pseudogene. This CDR3 has 14 residues. The CDR3 is CARYSTGAADTQYF. In DNA, the CDR3 is TGTGCCAGATATTCGACAGGGGCGGCAGATACGCAGTATTTT.

This sequence joins TRBV7-8 and TRBJ2-5; a weak D match, TRBD1 (5 bases). V was cut by 4 bases and J by 5 bases, with 17 bases left in between. CDR1 SGHVS and CDR2 FQNEAQ come from the germline V gene. This CDR3 comprises 15 residues. The CDR3 loop is CASSSYRRRQETQYF. The CDR3 bases are TGTGCCAGCAGCTCTTACAGGCGGCGGCAGGAGACCCAGTACTTC.

The V call is TRBV5-1, the J call TRBJ1-5; D ambiguous. This CDR3 has 16 amino acids. Between the trimmed V and J ends, which lost 0 bases and 2 bases, there was a span of 12 bases. From germline, CDR1 is SGHRS and CDR2 YFSETQ. CDR3 region: CASSLGSLGGNQPQHF. The CDR3 nucleotides read TGCGCCAGCAGCTTGGGGTCTCTTGGCGGCAATCAGCCCCAGCATTTT.

The chain is built from TRBV27 and TRBJ1-1; the D gene is possibly TRBD1 (6 bases). The CDR3 runs 14 residues. The V gene lost 7 bases and the J gene lost 5 bases, with 17 bases spanning the gap. Germline CDR1 reads MNHEY; CDR2 reads SMNVEV (reference sequence). The DNA for the CDR3 is TGTGCCAGCAATACAGGGTACCAGGGGACTGAAGCTTTCTTT. This gives the protein CASNTGYQGTEAFF.

The chain links TRBV28 to TRBJ2-7; a possible D gene is TRBD2 (5 bases). CDR1 is MDHEN and CDR2 is SYDVKM in the germline V gene. CDR3 size: 14 residues. Trimming took 4 bases from V and 3 from J, leaving 13 bases between them. The CDR3 region has the DNA TGTGCCAGCAGTTCCCCGGAGGCCCGCTACGAGCAGTACTTC. It translates to CASSSPEARYEQYF.

The CDR3: CASSFPGTSNTEAFF. In nucleotides, the CDR3 is TGCGCCAGCAGCTTCCCCGGCACGTCGAACACTGAAGCTTTCTTT. The rearrangement uses TRBV5-1 and TRBJ1-1; unclear D gene. The CDR3 covers 15 residues. Per germline, CDR1 SGHRS and CDR2 YFSETQ. The V and J ends lost 2 bases and 1 base respectively, with 12 bases between them.

V is TRBV18 and J is TRBJ2-1; 12 bases are a match to TRBD2. The germline V gene has CDR1 KGHSH and CDR2 LQKENI. The CDR3 extends over 15 amino acids. The V gene end was trimmed by 6 bases and the J gene end by 5 bases; junction bases not matched to a gene: 5. CDR3 in DNA: TGTGCCAGCTCGCGACTAGCGGGGGCAAACAATGAGCAGTTCTTC. This codes for CASSRLAGANNEQFF. Variable domain in full (rest from reference TRBV18 and TRBJ2-1): NAGVMQNPRHLVRRRGQEARLRCSPMKGHSHVYWYRQLPEEGLKFMVYLQKENIIDESGMPKERFSAEFPKEGPSILRIQQVVRGDSAAYFCASSRLAGANNEQFFGPGTRLTVL.

Concerning this clone: In the same sample, other DNA sequences code for this CDR3. The V call is TRBV27, the J call TRBJ2-2, with TRBD2 matching over 11 bases. Trimming at V came to 2 bases and at J to 4 bases, leaving 0 bases not matched to a gene. Germline V gene lookup returns CDR1 MNHEY and CDR2 SMNVEV (reference sequence). The CDR3 extends over 15 amino acids. This CDR3 is CASSLLAGGTGELFF. CDR3 coding DNA: TGTGCCAGCAGTTTACTAGCGGGGGGCACCGGGGAGCTGTTTTTT.

The chain joins TRBV19 to TRBJ2-4, with D tentatively TRBD2 (6 bases). The V end lost 9 bases, the J end lost 0 bases, and 12 bases lay between the germline ends. This CDR3 has 14 residues. CDR1 and CDR2 (germline): LNHDA, SQIVND (reference sequence). CDR3 residues: CASGDFAAKNIQYF. The DNA of the CDR3 is TGTGCCAGCGGGGACTTCGCAGCCAAAAACATTCAGTACTTC.